The 30 T cell receptor beta chains in this list originate from one sample, sequenced in a study of cytomegalovirus exposure and HLA in healthy donors. PCR primers comprised 60 Vbeta and 13 Jbeta primers. Sequencing used immunoSEQ multiplex PCR; TCRdb keeps in-frame clones, though not all of them. In the table there are roughly 60,000 clones, roughly 80% of which are singletons. Sequenced: PBMCs. Receptor source: a woman between 40 and 50 years old in good health and CMV-seropositive.

The chain has TRBV29-1 and TRBJ2-7; TRBD1 is a possible D gene (5 bases). CDR1 and CDR2 from the germline V gene are SQVTM and ANQGSEA. The CDR3 length is 12 residues. V was pared by 7 bases and J by 2 bases, with 12 bases between. DNA for the CDR3: TGCAGCGGAGGTCCAGGGACCTACGAGCAGTACTTC. Translating it yields CSGGPGTYEQYF.

This clone was seen a few times. The junction differs from germline at one of its ends, possibly a read error. The chain uses TRBV13 and TRBJ1-5; no definite D call. Per the germline V gene, CDR1 is PRHDT and CDR2 is FYEKMQ (reference sequence). The CDR3 covers 14 residues. The CDR3 is CASSLGQSNQPRHF. The CDR3 nucleotides read TGTGCCAGCAGCTTAGGACAGAGCAATCAGCCCCGGCATTTT.

The chain has TRBV7-8 and TRBJ1-2; D might be TRBD1 (5 bases). This CDR3 spans 15 amino acids. In germline, CDR1 is SGHVS, CDR2 FQNEAQ. V lost 5 bases and J lost 1, with 14 bases in between. CDR3 loop: CASSTRTLYNYGYTF. The CDR3, as DNA: TGTGCCAGCAGCACCCGGACACTTTATAACTATGGCTACACCTTC.

V gene TRBV4-1 combines with J gene TRBJ1-2; the D gene is possibly TRBD1 (6 bases). Germline CDR1 is MGHRA and CDR2 is YSYEKL. V shed 2 bases and J shed 0 bases, with 10 bases lying between them. The CDR3 covers 15 residues. The CDR3 loop is CASSQPRTANYGYTF. As DNA, the CDR3 is TGCGCCAGCAGCCAACCGCGGACAGCTAACTATGGCTACACCTTC.

This clone was found a few times. This chain uses TRBV18 with TRBJ2-7; 8 bases fit TRBD1. V dropped 6 bases and J dropped 1; count of bases not matched to a gene: 8. Germline values: CDR1 KGHSH, CDR2 LQKENI. The CDR3 has 15 residues. The CDR3 loop reads CASSTRTGISYEQYF. Here the CDR3 DNA reads TGTGCCAGCTCGACAAGGACAGGGATTTCCTACGAGCAGTACTTC.

The genes are TRBV6-1 and TRBJ2-1; tentatively, D is TRBD2 (5 bases). Germline values: CDR1 MNHNS, CDR2 SASEGT. The germline V and J ends were trimmed by 5 bases and 5 bases, with 13 bases remaining between them. The CDR3 is 14 amino acids. This chain's CDR3 is CASSRTPTNNEQFF. CDR3 DNA sequence: TGTGCCAGCAGTAGGACTCCTACTAACAATGAGCAGTTCTTC.

V and J are TRBV15 and TRBJ1-4; D not resolved. CDR3 length equals 16 residues. The germline gives CDR1 LNHNV, CDR2 YYDKDF (reference sequence). Trimming stripped 3 bases from V and 0 bases from J, with 11 bases between. In nucleotides, the CDR3 is TGTGCCACCAGCAGGTCCGAGGTTGCAACTAATGAAAAACTGTTTTTT. This gives the protein CATSRSEVATNEKLFF. Filled out from reference TRBV15 and TRBJ1-4, the complete variable domain reads DAMVIQNPRYQVTQFGKPVTLSCSQTLNHNVMYWYQQKSSQAPKLLFHYYDKDFNNEADTPDNFQSRRPNTSFCFLDIRSPGLGDTAMYLCATSRSEVATNEKLFFGSGTQLSVL.

The chain recombines TRBV5-4 with TRBJ2-5, with 8 positions matching TRBD2. CDR1 and CDR2 (germline): SGHNT, YYREEE (reference sequence). Trimming took 1 base from V and 5 from J; bases not matched to a gene: 4. This CDR3 has 14 amino acids. The CDR3 nucleotides are TGTGCCAGCAGCTTGCCGGGGGGGACGGAGACCCAGTACTTC. Protein: CASSLPGGTETQYF.

The V and J genes are TRBV9 and TRBJ2-3, with D possibly matching TRBD2 (6 bases). Trimming removed 4 bases at V and 1 base at J, with 13 bases between. CDR3 size: 15 residues. Looked up from germline, CDR1 is SGDLS and CDR2 is YYNGEE. For the CDR3, the DNA is TGTGCCAGCAGCCCCTACGGGACTGGCACAGATACGCAGTATTTT. Protein product: CASSPYGTGTDTQYF.

The chain joins TRBV11-2 to TRBJ2-7; TRBD2 matches 10 bases. Germline V gives CDR1 SGHAT, CDR2 FQNNGV. Trimming cost V 1 base and J 6 bases; bases outside gene matches: 3. This CDR3 comprises 14 residues. The CDR3 protein is CASSLASGGFEQYF. The CDR3 nucleotides read TGTGCCAGCAGCTTAGCTAGCGGGGGTTTCGAGCAGTACTTC.

J is TRBJ1-3 and V is TRBV30, with TRBD1 as a possible D gene (5 bases). Germline assignment: CDR1 GTSNPN and CDR2 SVGIG (reference sequence). Trimming cost V 3 bases and J 1 base, with 13 bases left between them. The CDR3 contains 15 residues. CDR3: CAWSAPGKSGNTIYF. CDR3 nucleotide sequence: TGTGCCTGGAGCGCACCAGGGAAATCTGGAAACACCATATATTTT.

This clone was found once. The rearrangement links TRBV7-9 to TRBJ1-1; D remains unclear. CDR1 is SEHNR and CDR2 is FQNEAQ in the germline V gene (reference sequence). V gave up 1 base and J gave up 2 bases, with 14 bases separating them. CDR3 length: 16 residues. The CDR3 DNA is TGTGCCAGCAGCTTAGATTCCCTGGTTAGTAACACTGAAGCTTTCTTT. Translating it yields CASSLDSLVSNTEAFF. Combining the CDR3 with reference TRBV7-9 and TRBJ1-1 gives the whole variable domain DTGVSQNPRHKITKRGQNVTFRCDPISEHNRLYWYRQTLGQGPEFLTYFQNEAQLEKSRLLSDRFSAERPKGSFSTLEIQRTEQGDSAMYLCASSLDSLVSNTEAFFGQGTRLTVV.

A few counts support this clone. This rearrangement joins TRBV30 to TRBJ1-6; D is unclear. The germline V gene encodes CDR1 GTSNPN and CDR2 SVGIG (reference sequence). This CDR3 is built from 15 residues. The V and J ends lost 3 bases and 4 bases respectively, with 13 bases between them. The CDR3, as DNA: TGTGCCTGGAGGGGCGCGTTTACTTATAATTCACCCCTCCACTTT. Amino acids: CAWRGAFTYNSPLHF.

The chain employs TRBV19 and TRBJ2-2; 11 bases match TRBD2. This CDR3 comprises 16 residues. After removal of 3 bases from V and 3 bases from J, the junction contained 3 bases not matched to a gene. Per germline, CDR1 LNHDA and CDR2 SQIVND (reference sequence). The CDR3 nucleotides read TGTGCCAGTAGTATCTCTAGCGGGGGGTACACCGGGGAGCTGTTTTTT. This sequence encodes CASSISSGGYTGELFF.

The gene calls are TRBV5-5 and TRBJ2-5, with 8 bases aligning to TRBD1. The better agreement between TRBJ2-7 and the DNA end casts doubt on the J call. Germline V gene sequence: CDR1 SGHKS, CDR2 YYEKEE (reference sequence). The CDR3 loop spans 17 amino acids. The DNA of the CDR3 is TGTGCCAGCAGCGCCACCCCCTGGGACAGGAGCTCCTACGAGCAGTACTTC. Translating gives CASSATPWDRSSYEQYF.

The chain uses TRBV5-3 and TRBJ1-1, with TRBD1 identical over 7 bases. TRBV5-3 is an ORF for which the function is uncertain. V trimming: 1 base; J trimming: 1 base; junction bases outside the gene matches: 4. CDR3 length: 15 amino acids. The DNA for the CDR3 is TGTGCCAGAAGCTTGACACAGGGGCGGAACACTGAAGCTTTCTTT. It codes for CARSLTQGRNTEAFF.

This clone has only a few counts. The chain links TRBV30 to TRBJ1-5; D gene uncertain. Germline V gives CDR1 GTSNPN, CDR2 SVGIG (reference sequence). Trimming took 0 bases from V and 7 from J, leaving 7 bases between them. The CDR3 length is 12 residues. Here the CDR3 DNA reads TGTGCCTGGAGTGTCGGTAACCAGCCCCAGCATTTT. It is translated as CAWSVGNQPQHF. Variable domain in full (rest from reference TRBV30 and TRBJ1-5): SQTIHQWPATLVQPVGSPLSLECTVEGTSNPNLYWYRQAAGRGLQLLFYSVGIGQISSEVPQNLSASRPQDRQFILSSKKLLLSDSGFYLCAWSVGNQPQHFGDGTRLSIL.

The rearrangement uses TRBV6-5 and TRBJ2-7, with D tentatively TRBD1 (6 bases). The V end was cut by 8 bases, the J end by 3 bases, with 14 bases between. The CDR3 is made up of 13 amino acids. Germline values: CDR1 MNHEY, CDR2 SVGAGI. The CDR3 region is CASGDTTHYEQYF. The CDR3 DNA sequence: TGTGCCAGCGGGGACACAACCCACTACGAGCAGTACTTC.

The V and J genes are TRBV5-4 and TRBJ1-1; 11 bases line up with TRBD1. V lost 8 bases to trimming and J lost 4 bases; unmatched junction nucleotides: 7. The CDR3 loop spans 14 amino acids. The germline CDR1 and CDR2 sequences are SGHNT and YYREEE (reference sequence). The CDR3 sequence is CASRTGGEATEAFF. CDR3 nucleotides: TGTGCCAGTAGGACAGGGGGCGAAGCCACTGAAGCTTTCTTT.

V usage is TRBV19 and J usage is TRBJ1-5; 7 positions agree with TRBD1. Trimming took 8 bases from V and 8 from J; bases not matched to a gene: 21. The CDR3 totals 17 residues. Germline V lookup: CDR1 LNHDA, CDR2 SQIVND (reference sequence). Here the CDR3 DNA reads TGTGCCAGTGGAGGAACAGGGGCCGCGGGTATTGGGGAGCCCCAGCATTTT. Protein: CASGGTGAAGIGEPQHF.

The rearrangement joins TRBV7-8 to TRBJ1-2, with 9 bases identical to TRBD1. Per the germline V gene, CDR1 is SGHVS and CDR2 is FQNEAQ. This CDR3 has 15 amino acids. V lost 5 bases, J lost 3 bases, and 7 bases stayed unmatched. The CDR3 DNA sequence: TGTGCCAGCAGCGCGCCGGGACAGGGCGACTATGGCTACACCTTC. Translation gives CASSAPGQGDYGYTF.

V usage is TRBV7-2 and J usage is TRBJ2-5; 10 bases fit TRBD2. J gave up 7 bases and V 0 bases, and 8 bases lay outside the gene matches. CDR1 and CDR2 (germline): SGHTA, FQGNSA. This CDR3 has 16 residues. CDR3 protein: CASSLASLAGVLTQYF. Written as DNA, the CDR3 is TGTGCCAGCAGCTTAGCGTCGCTAGCGGGGGTATTGACCCAGTACTTC. The full variable domain, its missing parts supplied by reference TRBV7-2 and TRBJ2-5, is GAGVSQSPSNKVTEKGKDVELRCDPISGHTALYWYRQSLGQGLEFLIYFQGNSAPDKSGLPSDRFSAERTGGSVSTLTIQRTQQEDSAVYLCASSLASLAGVLTQYFGPGTRLLVL.

The rearrangement links TRBV4-3 to TRBJ1-1, with 12 bases aligning to TRBD1. J lost 6 bases, V lost 3 bases, and 5 bases had no gene match. The V gene's germline CDR1 is LGHNA and CDR2 YSLEER. The CDR3 is 15 residues long. The CDR3 DNA reads as TGCGCCAGCAGCCACGGGACAGGGGGCTATGCTGAAGCTTTCTTT. Protein: CASSHGTGGYAEAFF.

The J gene is TRBJ2-3, the V gene TRBV9, with D unresolved. Germline loops: CDR1 SGDLS, CDR2 YYNGEE. The CDR3 is made up of 13 amino acids. Trimming removed 2 bases at V and 0 bases at J, with 4 bases between. The CDR3 loop is CASSVLSTDTQYF. CDR3 in DNA: TGTGCCAGCAGCGTCCTAAGCACAGATACGCAGTATTTT.

The V and J genes are TRBV7-2 and TRBJ1-2; D perhaps matches TRBD1 (6 bases). CDR3 length: 13 residues. Germline CDR1 is SGHTA and CDR2 is FQGNSA. Trimming removed 5 bases from V and 9 bases from J, with 16 bases in between. The CDR3 sequence is CASSPFGRGSYTF. In DNA form, the CDR3 reads TGTGCCAGCAGCCCCTTTGGGAGGGGGAGCTACACCTTC.

V gene TRBV29-1 combines with J gene TRBJ2-7; D not resolved. Germline CDR1 reads SQVTM; CDR2 reads ANQGSEA. The CDR3 consists of 11 residues. V was shortened by 2 bases and J by 2 bases, with 4 bases between the two germline ends. Written as DNA, the CDR3 is TGCAGCGTTGAAACAACCTACGAGCAGTACTTC. This gives the protein CSVETTYEQYF.

This chain connects TRBV7-9 to TRBJ1-3; D is undetermined. Germline V gene lookup returns CDR1 SEHNR and CDR2 FQNEAQ (reference sequence). The V end was cut by 5 bases, the J end by 3 bases, with 5 bases between. The CDR3 sequence is 12 residues long. The CDR3 is CASSPYGNTIYF. CDR3 sequence (DNA): TGTGCCAGCAGCCCTTATGGAAACACCATATATTTT.

The chain couples TRBV5-1 to TRBJ1-3; D call uncertain. Trimming cost V 0 bases and J 0 bases, with 7 bases left between them. From germline, CDR1 is SGHRS and CDR2 YFSETQ. The CDR3 covers 15 residues. The CDR3 DNA reads TGCGCCAGCAGCTTGGATCACAGCTCTGGAAACACCATATATTTT. It codes for CASSLDHSSGNTIYF.

V and J are TRBV19 and TRBJ1-6, with no clear D. Germline loops: CDR1 LNHDA, CDR2 SQIVND (reference sequence). The germline V and J ends were trimmed by 3 bases and 9 bases, with 15 bases remaining between them. The CDR3 is made up of 15 amino acids. The CDR3 bases are TGTGCCAGTAGTATTTCCGGCGTTGGAGGTTCACCCCTCCACTTT. This sequence encodes CASSISGVGGSPLHF. The full variable domain, completed using reference TRBV19 and TRBJ1-6, is DGGITQSPKYLFRKEGQNVTLSCEQNLNHDAMYWYRQDPGQGLRLIYYSQIVNDFQKGDIAEGYSVSREKKESFPLTVTSAQKNPTAFYLCASSISGVGGSPLHFGNGTRLTVT.

This chain uses TRBV5-5 with TRBJ1-3, with a possible D match to TRBD1 (6 bases). The CDR3 spans 15 residues. The germline V gene has CDR1 SGHKS and CDR2 YYEKEE (reference sequence). With 0 bases removed from V and 0 bases from J, the gap between germline ends came to 7 bases. The CDR3 loop is CASSLGTVSGNTIYF. The CDR3 nucleotides read TGTGCCAGCAGCTTGGGGACAGTCTCTGGAAACACCATATATTTT.